Listed here are 11 T cell receptor beta chains from one sample, sequenced in a study of T cells after yellow fever vaccination. TCRdb reprocessed the 5' RACE reads with MiXCR, giving one entry per CDR3 protein. The sample includes some 670,000 distinct CDR3 sequences, approximately 13% of them seen just once. Here the sequenced sample was PBMCs, taken on the day of the yellow fever booster vaccination. The origin of the receptors is a man aged 25-40 years who received the YFV17D yellow fever vaccine.

This chain joins TRBV6-1 and TRBJ1-4, with 8 nucleotides matching TRBD1. The junction had 13 bases not matched to a gene; V was cut back by 9 bases and J by 7 bases. Germline lookup yields CDR1 MNHNS and CDR2 SASEGT. This CDR3 has 15 amino acids. CDR3 bases: TGTGCCAGTTGCCTCTCGGGACAGGCCTCTGAAAAACTGTTTTTT. Its translation: CASCLSGQASEKLFF.

CDR3 nucleotide sequence: TGTGCCAGCAGCTTATCCCCTAGCACGATCGGTTACAATGAGCAGTTCTTC. Translation gives CASSLSPSTIGYNEQFF. The J gene is TRBJ2-1, the V gene TRBV7-2; D is perhaps TRBD2 (5 bases). This CDR3 region has 17 residues. Trimming took off 2 bases at V and 4 bases at J, with 18 bases between the two ends. Germline assignment: CDR1 SGHTA and CDR2 FQGNSA. Full variable domain (missing parts from reference TRBV7-2 and TRBJ2-1): GAGVSQSPSNKVTEKGKDVELRCDPISGHTALYWYRQSLGQGLEFLIYFQGNSAPDKSGLPSDRFSAERTGGSVSTLTIQRTQQEDSAVYLCASSLSPSTIGYNEQFFGPGTRLTVL.

This clonotype has only a few counts. The chain has TRBV11-2 and TRBJ2-7; 16 bases are a match to TRBD2. J was trimmed by 3 bases and V by 2 bases; bases with no gene match: 10. The CDR3 extends over 19 amino acids. Germline lookup yields CDR1 SGHAT and CDR2 FQNNGV. The CDR3 loop is CASSLRGGGLAGGGYEQYF. The CDR3 coding sequence is TGTGCCAGCAGCTTAAGGGGCGGGGGACTAGCGGGAGGGGGCTACGAGCAGTACTTC. Drawing the rest from reference TRBV11-2 and TRBJ2-7, the complete variable domain is EAGVAQSPRYKIIEKRQSVAFWCNPISGHATLYWYQQILGQGPKLLIQFQNNGVVDDSQLPKDRFSAERLKGVDSTLKIQPAKLEDSAVYLCASSLRGGGLAGGGYEQYFGPGTRLTVT.

The chain is built from TRBV5-6 and TRBJ2-7; D is unresolved. This CDR3 has 13 amino acids. CDR1 is SGHDT, CDR2 YYEEEE, per germline. Trimming took off 4 bases at V and 2 bases at J, with 10 bases between the two ends. CDR3 protein: CASSSQSTYEQYF. The CDR3 bases are TGTGCCAGCAGCAGTCAGAGCACCTACGAGCAGTACTTC.

This clonotype was picked up a small number of times. The chain employs TRBV7-2 and TRBJ2-3; D is undetermined. The germline V gene encodes CDR1 SGHTA and CDR2 FQGNSA. The CDR3 sequence is 13 residues long. The V gene lost 3 bases and the J gene lost 3 bases, with 7 bases spanning the gap. The CDR3 DNA reads TGTGCCAGCAGCTTTATTCCGACAGATACGCAGTATTTT. Its protein product is CASSFIPTDTQYF.

The chain combines TRBV19 with TRBJ2-1; the D is unclear. Per the germline V gene, CDR1 is LNHDA and CDR2 is SQIVND (reference sequence). The CDR3 totals 11 residues. Trimming took 3 bases from V and 7 from J, leaving 4 bases between them. CDR3 DNA: TGTGCCAGTAGTATGAGTAATGAGCAGTTCTTC. Protein: CASSMSNEQFF.

The V call is TRBV13, the J call TRBJ2-7; possible D gene TRBD1, 6 bases. CDR3 length equals 15 residues. Per the germline V gene, CDR1 is PRHDT and CDR2 is FYEKMQ (reference sequence). V was trimmed by 2 bases and J by 2 bases, leaving 13 bases between them. DNA of the CDR3: TGTGCCAGCAGCTTATTTCAGGGGATCGCCTACGAGCAGTACTTC. This sequence encodes CASSLFQGIAYEQYF.

This clonotype was detected many times. The rearrangement links TRBV7-2 to TRBJ2-1, with 9 bases lining up with TRBD2. The trim removed 1 base at V and 1 base at J, leaving 2 bases unmatched. The CDR3 is 16 residues long. Germline V gene lookup returns CDR1 SGHTA and CDR2 FQGNSA. The CDR3 nucleotides read TGTGCCAGCAGCTTAGGCGGGAGGGGTTCCTACAATGAGCAGTTCTTC. This codes for CASSLGGRGSYNEQFF.

This clonotype was counted only a few times. J is TRBJ2-1 and V is TRBV12-3 or TRBV12-4; tentative D call: TRBD2 (5 bases). The ends were cut back, 3 bases at V and 8 bases at J, with 8 bases in the middle. This CDR3 region has 12 residues. The CDR3 sequence is CASSFLADEQFF. CDR3 in DNA: TGTGCCAGCAGTTTTCTAGCCGATGAGCAGTTCTTC.

This clonotype was counted a few times. The V call is TRBV27, the J call TRBJ2-1; no clear D gene. V was shortened by 2 bases and J by 0 bases, with 14 bases between the two germline ends. CDR3 size: 17 residues. Germline lookup yields CDR1 MNHEY and CDR2 SMNVEV (reference sequence). CDR3 DNA sequence: TGTGCCAGCAGTTTACTAGACTTACCGAGCTCCTACAATGAGCAGTTCTTC. This sequence encodes CASSLLDLPSSYNEQFF.

The rearrangement uses TRBV10-3 and TRBJ2-2; TRBD1 matches at 8 bases. This CDR3 is built from 14 residues. Unmatched junction bases numbered 3, after V lost 4 bases and J lost 5 bases. CDR1 and CDR2 from the germline V gene are ENHRY and SYGVKD. CDR3 loop: CAISVTGGTGELFF. CDR3 in DNA: TGTGCCATCAGTGTCACAGGGGGGACCGGGGAGCTGTTTTTT.